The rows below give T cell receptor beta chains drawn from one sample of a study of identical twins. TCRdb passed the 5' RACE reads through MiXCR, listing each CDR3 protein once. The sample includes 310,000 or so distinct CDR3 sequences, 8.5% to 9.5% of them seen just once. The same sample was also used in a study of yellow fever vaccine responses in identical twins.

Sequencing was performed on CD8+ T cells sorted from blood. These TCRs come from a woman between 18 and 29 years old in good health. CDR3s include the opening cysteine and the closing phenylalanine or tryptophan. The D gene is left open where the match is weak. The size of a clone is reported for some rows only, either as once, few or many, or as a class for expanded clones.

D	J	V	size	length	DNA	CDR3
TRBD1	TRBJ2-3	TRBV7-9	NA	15	TGTGCCAGCAGCTCCGGACAGGGGGCTTGGGATACGCAGTATTTT	CASSSGQGAWDTQYF
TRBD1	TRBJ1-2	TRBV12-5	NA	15	TGTGCTAGTGGTTTGGATCCAGGGGGCGCCGATGGCTACACCTTC	CASGLDPGGADGYTF
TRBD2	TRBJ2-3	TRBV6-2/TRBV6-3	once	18	TGTGCCAGCAGTTACGAGAATACTAGCGGGGATGACACAGATACGCAGTATTTT	CASSYENTSGDDTDTQYF
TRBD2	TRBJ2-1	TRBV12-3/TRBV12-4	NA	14	TGTGCCAGCAGTTTCCCGGGACTAGGGAATGAGCAGTTCTTC	CASSFPGLGNEQFF
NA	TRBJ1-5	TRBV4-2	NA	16	TGTGCCAGCAGCCAAGACCCGGGGACGGGCACAGATACGCAGCATTTT	CASSQDPGTGTDTQHF
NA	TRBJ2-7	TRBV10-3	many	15	TGTGCCATCAGTGAGGAGACCCTGAGCTCCTACGAGCAGTACTTC	CAISEETLSSYEQYF
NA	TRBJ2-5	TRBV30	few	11	TGTGCCTGCAAGGCGGAGTGGACCCAGTACTTC	CACKAEWTQYF
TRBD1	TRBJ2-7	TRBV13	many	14	TGTGCCAGCAGCCGGGACAGGGGAGGCCACGAGCAGTACTTC	CASSRDRGGHEQYF
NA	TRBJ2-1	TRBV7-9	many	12	TGTGCCAGCAGCTTTGACGGGATAGGGGCGATCTTC	CASSFDGIGAIF
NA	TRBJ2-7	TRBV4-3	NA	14	TGCGCCAGCAGCCAGTGGACGGGAACCTACGAGCAGTACTTC	CASSQWTGTYEQYF
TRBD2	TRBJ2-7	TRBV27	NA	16	TGTGCCAGCAGTCTCACTAGCGGCGGCGTTTCCTACGAGCAGTACTTC	CASSLTSGGVSYEQYF
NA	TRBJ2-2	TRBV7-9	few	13	TGTGCCAGCAGCTCATCACTCACCGGGGAGCTGTTTTTT	CASSSSLTGELFF
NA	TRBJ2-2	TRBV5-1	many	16	TGCGCCAGCAGGGAAGGGTTGTCAGGGAGTGCCGGGGAGCTGTTTTTT	CASREGLSGSAGELFF
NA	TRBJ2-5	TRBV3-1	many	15	TGTGCCAGCAGCCAAATCGGACGGGGCGAAGAGACCCAGTACTTC	CASSQIGRGEETQYF
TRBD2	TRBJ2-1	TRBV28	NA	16	TGTGCCAGCAGTTTAAGGCTAGCGGCGGTCTACAATGAGCAGTTCTTC	CASSLRLAAVYNEQFF
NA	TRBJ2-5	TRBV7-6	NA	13	TGTGCCAGCAGGAGTCTGGGGGCAGAGACCCAGTACTTC	CASRSLGAETQYF
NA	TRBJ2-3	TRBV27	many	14	TGTGCCAGCAGTAATGTAGGGTCCACAGATACGCAGTATTTT	CASSNVGSTDTQYF
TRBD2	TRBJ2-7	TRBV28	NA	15	TGTGCCAGCAGTTTGTTTAGCGGGGGCCACTACGAGCAGTACTTC	CASSLFSGGHYEQYF
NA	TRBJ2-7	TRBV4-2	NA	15	TGTGCCAGCAGCCAAGATAATCTGCCCGCCCCGGAGCAGTACTTC	CASSQDNLPAPEQYF
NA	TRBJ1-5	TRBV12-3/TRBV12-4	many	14	TGTGCCAGCAGTTATGGGGGAATACATCAGCCCCAGCATTTT	CASSYGGIHQPQHF
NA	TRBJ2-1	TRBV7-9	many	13	TGTGCCATCCAGACCAGCTCCTACAATGAGCAGTTCTTC	CAIQTSSYNEQFF
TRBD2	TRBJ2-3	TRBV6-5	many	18	TGTGCCAGCAGTTACTCCCGAACTAGCGGGACTAGCACAGATACGCAGTATTTT	CASSYSRTSGTSTDTQYF
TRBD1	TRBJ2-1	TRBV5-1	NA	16	TGCGCCAGCAGCTGGAGCAGGACAGGGGGCTACAATGAGCAGTTCTTC	CASSWSRTGGYNEQFF
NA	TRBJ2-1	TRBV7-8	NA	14	TGTGCCAGCAACCTGGAGACTAGTAGCAATGAGCAGTTCTTC	CASNLETSSNEQFF
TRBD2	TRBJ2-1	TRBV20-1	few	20	TGCAGTGCTAGAGATCCAAACCCTGGACTAGCGGTGCTATCCAACAATGAGCAGTTCTTC	CSARDPNPGLAVLSNNEQFF
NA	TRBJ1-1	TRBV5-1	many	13	TGCGCCAGCAGCTTGTTTGGGAACACTGAAGCTTTCTTT	CASSLFGNTEAFF
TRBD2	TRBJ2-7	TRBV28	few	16	TGTGCCAGCAGTTCCGGACTAGCGGGAGCCAAGGGAGAGCAGTACTTC	CASSSGLAGAKGEQYF
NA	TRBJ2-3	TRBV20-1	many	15	TGCAGTGCTATCGCGGGGCTGCTGGATACAGATACGCAGTATTTT	CSAIAGLLDTDTQYF
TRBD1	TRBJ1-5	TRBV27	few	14	TGTGCCAGCAGTGCCCGGACAGGGGAACAGCCCCAGCATTTT	CASSARTGEQPQHF
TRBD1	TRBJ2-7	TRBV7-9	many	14	TGTGCCAGCAGCCCCGGGACAGGCAACTACGAGCAGTACTTC	CASSPGTGNYEQYF
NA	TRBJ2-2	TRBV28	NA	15	TGTGCCAGCAGTCTCCGGGACAAGAACACCAGGGAGCTGTTTTTT	CASSLRDKNTRELFF
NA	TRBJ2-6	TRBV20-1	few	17	TGCAGTGATAGAGGCGAGGATTCGGACTCTGGGGCCAACGTCCTGACTTTC	CSDRGEDSDSGANVLTF
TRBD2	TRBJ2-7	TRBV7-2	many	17	TGTGCCAGCAGCGCCCGACTAGCGGATTTGTTCTCCTACGAGCAGTACTTC	CASSARLADLFSYEQYF
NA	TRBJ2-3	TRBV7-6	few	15	TGTGCCAGCAGCTGGGACCACATGGTCACAGATACGCAGTATTTT	CASSWDHMVTDTQYF
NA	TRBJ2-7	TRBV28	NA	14	TGTGCCAGCACCTCCCCGGGGAGCTCCTACGAGCAGTACTTC	CASTSPGSSYEQYF
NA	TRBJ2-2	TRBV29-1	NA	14	TGCAGCGTTGCAGCCCCGCAGAACACCGGGGAGCTGTTTTTT	CSVAAPQNTGELFF
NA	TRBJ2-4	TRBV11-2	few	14	TGTGCCAGCAGATTTGACCCAGGGGAAAACATTCAGTACTTC	CASRFDPGENIQYF
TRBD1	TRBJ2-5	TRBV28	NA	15	TGTGCCAGCAGCCCCCTCCGGGACAGAGTAGAGACCCAGTACTTC	CASSPLRDRVETQYF
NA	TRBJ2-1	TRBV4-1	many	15	TGCGCCAGCAGCCAAGATACCGTGGCCACGAATGAGCAGTTCTTC	CASSQDTVATNEQFF
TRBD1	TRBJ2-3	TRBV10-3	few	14	TGTGCCACCCTACAAGGACAGGTCACAGATACGCAGTATTTT	CATLQGQVTDTQYF
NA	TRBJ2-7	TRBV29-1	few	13	TGCAGCGTTGATAGTCAAGGGGGCTACGAGCAGTACTTC	CSVDSQGGYEQYF
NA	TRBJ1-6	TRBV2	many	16	TGTGCCAGCAGTGAAAAGGCTATCCTATATAATTCACCCCTCCACTTT	CASSEKAILYNSPLHF
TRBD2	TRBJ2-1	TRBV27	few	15	TGTGCCAGCAGTTTTGAGGGACTAGCGGGAGAAGGGCAGTTCTTC	CASSFEGLAGEGQFF
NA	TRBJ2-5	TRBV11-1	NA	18	TGTGCCAGCAGCTTACTTCGGATAAGGGATTTGTTGGAAGAGACCCAGTACTTC	CASSLLRIRDLLEETQYF
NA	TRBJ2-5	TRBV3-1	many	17	TGTGCCAGCAGCCAAGATCTGGCAACCCTGGGGGCAGAGACCCAGTACTTC	CASSQDLATLGAETQYF
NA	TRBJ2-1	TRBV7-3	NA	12	TGTGCCAGCAGCACCTTAGGTCAAGAGCAGTTCTTC	CASSTLGQEQFF
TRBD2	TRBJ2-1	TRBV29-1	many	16	TGCAGCGTTGAAGTTTGGACTAGCGGACCCTACAATGAGCAGTTCTTC	CSVEVWTSGPYNEQFF
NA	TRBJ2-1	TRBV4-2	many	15	TGTGCCAGCAGCGCAGCTCTAGCGTTGTACAATGAGCAGTTCTTC	CASSAALALYNEQFF
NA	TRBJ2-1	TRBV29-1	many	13	TGCAGCGTTGTTGGGACCACCCACAATGAGCAGTTCTTC	CSVVGTTHNEQFF
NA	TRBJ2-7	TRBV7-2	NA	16	TGTGCCAGCAGCGTAGAACCCCCCTTCATCACCTACGAGCAGTACTTC	CASSVEPPFITYEQYF
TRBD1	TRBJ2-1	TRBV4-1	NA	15	TGCGCCAGCAGCCATCCCGGGACAGGGGGCAATGAGCAGTTCTTC	CASSHPGTGGNEQFF
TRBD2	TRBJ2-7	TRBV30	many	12	TGTGCCTGGAGCGGACTAGCTATCGAGCAGTACTTC	CAWSGLAIEQYF
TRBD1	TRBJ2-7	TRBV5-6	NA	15	TGTGCCAGCAGCTTGATCCGGGACAGGGATGGGGAGCAGTACTTC	CASSLIRDRDGEQYF
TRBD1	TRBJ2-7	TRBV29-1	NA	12	TGCAGCTCTACAGGGGAATCCTACGAGCAGTACTTC	CSSTGESYEQYF